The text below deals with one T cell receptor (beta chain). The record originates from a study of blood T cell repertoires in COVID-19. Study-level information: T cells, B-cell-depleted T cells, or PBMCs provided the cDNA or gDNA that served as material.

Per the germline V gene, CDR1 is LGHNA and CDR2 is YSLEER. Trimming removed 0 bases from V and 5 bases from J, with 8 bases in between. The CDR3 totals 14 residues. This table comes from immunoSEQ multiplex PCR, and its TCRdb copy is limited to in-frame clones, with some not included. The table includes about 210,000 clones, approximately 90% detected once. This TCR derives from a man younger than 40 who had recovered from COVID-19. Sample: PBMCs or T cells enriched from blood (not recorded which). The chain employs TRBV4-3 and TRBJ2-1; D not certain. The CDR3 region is CASSQEQAHNEQFF. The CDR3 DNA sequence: TGCGCCAGCAGCCAAGAGCAGGCCCACAATGAGCAGTTCTTC.